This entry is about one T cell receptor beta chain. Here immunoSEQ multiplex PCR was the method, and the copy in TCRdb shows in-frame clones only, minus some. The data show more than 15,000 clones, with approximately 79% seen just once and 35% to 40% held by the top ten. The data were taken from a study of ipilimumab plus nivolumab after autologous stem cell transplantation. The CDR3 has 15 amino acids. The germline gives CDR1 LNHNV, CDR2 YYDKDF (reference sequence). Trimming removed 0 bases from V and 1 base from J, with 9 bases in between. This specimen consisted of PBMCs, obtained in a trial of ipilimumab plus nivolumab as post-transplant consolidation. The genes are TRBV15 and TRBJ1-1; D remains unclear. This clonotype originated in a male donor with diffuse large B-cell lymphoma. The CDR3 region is CATSRDSGRNTEAFF. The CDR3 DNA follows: TGTGCCACCAGCAGAGATAGTGGCAGGAACACTGAAGCTTTCTTT.